These T cell receptor beta chains were read from a single sample in a study of blood T cell repertoires in COVID-19. Measured with immunoSEQ multiplex PCR; TCRdb has only the in-frame clones, and not every one. The sample has a few hundred thousand clones; around four fifths are singletons. The sequenced sample was peripheral blood. The receptors originated from a woman in her fifties or sixties who had recovered from COVID-19. Each CDR3 is given with its conserved first and last residue. The order of the fields is V gene, clone size, D gene, J gene, CDR3 protein, CDR3 DNA. The D gene is left open where the match is weak. Clone size is given for some rows only: seen once, a few or many times, or a class if the clone is expanded.

v_gene: TRBV5-8
abundance: once
d_gene: TRBD1
j_gene: TRBJ1-2
CDR3aa: CASSYPWTGDYGYTF
CDR3nt: TGTGCCAGCAGCTACCCCTGGACAGGAGACTATGGCTACACCTTC

v_gene: TRBV7-9
abundance: once
d_gene: -
j_gene: TRBJ1-4
CDR3aa: CASRTDRQAGEKLFF
CDR3nt: TGTGCCAGCAGAACAGACCGTCAAGCAGGTGAAAAACTGTTTTTT

v_gene: TRBV5-4
abundance: -
d_gene: -
j_gene: TRBJ2-1
CDR3aa: CASSLARVSSYNEQFF
CDR3nt: TGTGCCAGCAGCTTGGCCCGGGTTAGCTCCTACAATGAGCAGTTCTTC

v_gene: TRBV12-3/TRBV12-4
abundance: -
d_gene: -
j_gene: TRBJ1-2
CDR3aa: CASSLLFLYGYTF
CDR3nt: TGTGCCAGCAGTTTATTATTCCTCTATGGCTACACCTTC

v_gene: TRBV7-2
abundance: -
d_gene: -
j_gene: TRBJ2-3
CDR3aa: CASSLGFNEDTQYF
CDR3nt: TGTGCCAGCAGCTTAGGTTTTAACGAGGATACGCAGTATTTT

v_gene: TRBV25-1
abundance: -
d_gene: -
j_gene: TRBJ1-2
CDR3aa: CASSESMGYTF
CDR3nt: TGTGCCAGCAGTGAATCTATGGGCTACACCTTC

v_gene: TRBV2
abundance: -
d_gene: TRBD2
j_gene: TRBJ2-7
CDR3aa: CASRLLAGGSEQYF
CDR3nt: TGTGCCAGCAGGCTACTAGCGGGGGGGAGCGAGCAGTACTTC

v_gene: TRBV5-1
abundance: once
d_gene: -
j_gene: TRBJ1-1
CDR3aa: CASSGTDLGTEAFF
CDR3nt: TGCGCCAGCAGCGGGACTGACCTGGGAACTGAAGCTTTCTTT

v_gene: TRBV30
abundance: -
d_gene: TRBD2
j_gene: TRBJ2-7
CDR3aa: CAWSVTGGTSYEQYF
CDR3nt: TGTGCCTGGAGTGTAACCGGGGGGACCTCCTACGAGCAGTACTTC

v_gene: TRBV30
abundance: few
d_gene: -
j_gene: TRBJ1-2
CDR3aa: CAWTTPGGFWGYTF
CDR3nt: TGTGCCTGGACCACCCCGGGCGGGTTTTGGGGCTACACCTTC

v_gene: TRBV18
abundance: -
d_gene: TRBD2
j_gene: TRBJ2-3
CDR3aa: CASSLLAGSDTQYF
CDR3nt: TGTGCCAGCTCACTTCTAGCGGGGTCAGATACGCAGTATTTT

v_gene: TRBV6-5
abundance: -
d_gene: -
j_gene: TRBJ1-3
CDR3aa: CASSYAAGGADTIYF
CDR3nt: TGTGCCAGCAGTTATGCCGCAGGAGGCGCGGACACCATATATTTT

v_gene: TRBV5-1
abundance: -
d_gene: TRBD1
j_gene: TRBJ1-1
CDR3aa: CASSSTSRGALDTEAFF
CDR3nt: TGCGCCAGCAGCTCTACTAGCAGGGGGGCTCTGGACACTGAAGCTTTCTTT

v_gene: TRBV12-3/TRBV12-4
abundance: -
d_gene: TRBD1
j_gene: TRBJ1-2
CDR3aa: CASRTGGYYGYTF
CDR3nt: TGTGCCAGCAGAACAGGGGGCTACTATGGCTACACCTTC

v_gene: TRBV29-1
abundance: -
d_gene: TRBD1
j_gene: TRBJ1-2
CDR3aa: CSVDEGAGYGYTF
CDR3nt: TGCAGCGTCGACGAGGGGGCCGGCTATGGCTACACCTTC

v_gene: TRBV3-1/TRBV3-2
abundance: -
d_gene: -
j_gene: TRBJ1-5
CDR3aa: CASSQGPSGGLIYQPQHF
CDR3nt: TGTGCCAGCAGCCAAGGACCATCGGGGGGGCTGATCTATCAGCCCCAGCATTTT

v_gene: TRBV24-1
abundance: -
d_gene: TRBD1
j_gene: TRBJ2-2
CDR3aa: CATSDSAAGGYTGELFF
CDR3nt: TGTGCCACCAGTGATTCAGCGGCAGGGGGCTACACCGGGGAGCTGTTTTTT

v_gene: TRBV11-3
abundance: few
d_gene: -
j_gene: TRBJ2-1
CDR3aa: CASSLDRGNEQFF
CDR3nt: TGTGCCAGCAGCTTAGATCGGGGTAATGAGCAGTTCTTC